This TCR beta chain derives from a study of T cells in women clearing cervical HPV infection. Study-wide background: Controls gave blood once infection was undetectable; cases at lesion identification.

A remark on this clone: Its antigen is not known. The read stops 3 residues short of the end of the CDR3; the missing end is completed from the germline J gene.

Profiling relied on immunoSEQ multiplex PCR, and the TCRdb table lists in-frame clones only, not all of them. Its table lists more than 30,000 clones. V gave up 0 bases and J gave up 4 bases, with 9 bases separating them. This CDR3 has 14 residues. Study-level points and caveats: Associations may precede or follow infection; HPV-specific or memory T cells were not isolated.

This TCR came from a woman aged 18-69 years with a cervical HPV16 infection that either progressed to CIN3+ or cleared (not recorded which). The J gene is TRBJ1-1, the V gene TRBV23-1, with D possibly matching TRBD1 (5 bases). TRBV23-1 is noted as an ORF with a role that remains uncertain. The specimen sequenced was blood buffy coat. The part of the CDR3 DNA that was read is TGCGCCAGCAGTCAATCGGGGGGAGGCACTGAA. Translating it yields CASSQSGGGTE. The full CDR3 sequence reads CASSQSGGGTEAFF.